The present T cell receptor (beta chain) was sequenced within a study of graft-versus-host responses after intestinal transplantation. Overall study context: Each recipient received anti-thymocyte globulin induction, then tacrolimus and steroids for 3 to 4 years.

Some clones are missing from TCRdb's copy, which holds only in-frame ones; the method was immunoSEQ multiplex PCR. The table has about 1,900 clones, about 85% seen once. Intraepithelial and lamina propria lymphocytes were isolated from graft specimens. The CDR3 consists of 16 residues. Germline CDR1 LGHNA, CDR2 YNFKEQ. Losses at the gene ends were 0 bases for V and 7 bases for J; bases not matched to a gene: 4. The sequence derives from a human patient who received an intestinal transplant, so some T cells may come from the graft donor. The material was ileum tissue, obtained approximately eight weeks after intestinal transplant. The chain couples TRBV4-2 to TRBJ1-6, with 9 positions matching TRBD1. The CDR3 nucleotides are TGTGCCAGCAGCCAAGAGTTAGGGACAGGGAATTCACCCCTCCACTTT. Its translation: CASSQELGTGNSPLHF.